These 2 T cell receptor beta chains were all obtained from the same sample, sequenced in a study of OX40 agonist ivuxolimab in advanced cancers. Receptor amplification or capture employed the immunoSEQ multiplex PCR assay. The table comes from immuneACCESS by way of TCRdb, which keeps in-frame sequences with V and J called. Part of the clones is missing from these tables; in studies checked, under half for an unresolved V gene and the rest for unknown reasons. In all, the sample holds around 76,000 clones, and approximately 88% of those were seen once. The top ten clonotypes cover 10% to 15% of the sample. The sequencing here drew on CD4+ or CD8+ T cells sorted from blood, taken in a trial of the OX40 agonist ivuxolimab. The origin of the receptors is an adult with an advanced solid tumor such as melanoma, head and neck, liver or kidney cancer.

This chain links TRBV15 with TRBJ2-1; D unresolved. V was pared by 5 bases and J by 8 bases, with 10 bases between. CDR1 LNHNV and CDR2 YYDKDF come from the germline V gene (reference sequence). This CDR3 contains 12 residues. CDR3: CATSGSSHEQFF. The CDR3 bases are TGTGCCACCAGCGGAAGCTCTCATGAGCAGTTCTTC.

The chain uses TRBV5-8 and TRBJ1-1, with no clear D. The ends were cut back, 1 base at V and 8 bases at J, with 12 bases in the middle. The CDR3 extends over 13 amino acids. Germline V CDR1 and CDR2: SGHTS, YDEGEE. The CDR3 nucleotides read TGTGCCAGCAGCTTGAGGCAGCCTTCAGAAGCTTTCTTT. Protein: CASSLRQPSEAFF.